The TCR beta chain under discussion was sequenced for a study of cytomegalovirus exposure and HLA in healthy donors. General study findings and limits: Later analysis identified about 17,000 TCR beta sequences associated with HLA alleles, using a false discovery rate threshold of 0.05. Follow-up analysis later connected one missense variant in DCLRE1C with trimming of TCR beta V- and J-genes.

Trimming stripped 3 bases from V and 3 bases from J, with 6 bases between. CDR1 is DFQATT, CDR2 SNEGSKA, per germline (reference sequence). The CDR3 is 11 residues long. Primers included in the PCR were 60 Vbeta and 13 Jbeta primers. Generated by immunoSEQ multiplex PCR, the TCRdb table keeps only in-frame clones and is missing some. The sample has roughly 120,000 clones, roughly 78% seen once. Remarks on this clone: The antigen is undetermined.

The V call is TRBV20-1, the J call TRBJ2-7; weak D call: TRBD2 (6 bases). Sequencing used PBMCs. This clonotype was obtained from a man aged 25 to 45 in good health and CMV-seronegative. The CDR3 nucleotides are TGCAGTGCTAGGACTAGCTACGAGCAGTACTTC. Amino acids: CSARTSYEQYF.